The clone carrying this TCR beta chain has more than one count but fewer than ten. The CDR3 loop spans 15 amino acids. From germline, CDR1 is SGHTA and CDR2 FQGTGA. J was trimmed by 9 bases and V by 4 bases; bases with no gene match: 8. TCRdb's copy holds only in-frame clones and misses some; the assay was immunoSEQ multiplex PCR. There are some 40,000 clones in the sample; 93% occur only once, and roughly 0.41% lies in the top ten. The data belong to a study of T cell changes during pregnancy in multiple sclerosis. The chain recombines TRBV7-3 with TRBJ2-1; the match to TRBD2 covers 11 bases. Sequenced material: CD4+ T cells from peripheral blood mononuclear cells, taken in the first trimester of pregnancy. The sequence was obtained from a female donor with multiple sclerosis, enrolled in a pregnancy study. The CDR3 coding sequence is TGTGCCAGCAGCTCTTTAGCGGGGGGGCGGGTTGAGCAGTTCTTC. Its translation is CASSSLAGGRVEQFF.